The 20 T cell receptor beta chains given below trace back to one sample, sequenced in a study of PD-1 blockade in classical Hodgkin lymphoma. Only in-frame clones appear in the TCRdb table, and some are missing; sequencing was by immunoSEQ multiplex PCR. The table records just over 25,000 clones, around 84% of them present only once. Relapse after autologous stem cell transplantation occurred in every patient, and brentuximab vedotin exposure varied. The sequences come from peripheral blood mononuclear cells (PBMCs), collected at baseline. These TCRs come from a human donor with classical Hodgkin lymphoma.

The V and J genes are TRBV7-6 and TRBJ2-3, with D tentatively TRBD2 (6 bases). V lost 2 bases to trimming and J lost 7 bases, with 22 bases between them. This CDR3 is built from 17 residues. CDR1 and CDR2 from the germline V gene are SGHVS and FNYEAQ. Here the CDR3 reads CASSLNTAGGRQNTQYF. The CDR3 DNA is TGTGCCAGCAGCTTAAATACAGCGGGTGGACGGCAGAATACGCAGTATTTT.

This chain joins TRBV19 and TRBJ1-2; D remains ambiguous. Germline lookup yields CDR1 LNHDA and CDR2 SQIVND (reference sequence). V lost 5 bases to trimming and J lost 3 bases, with 13 bases between them. CDR3 length: 14 residues. The CDR3 is CASSVQQSYYGYTF. Here the CDR3 DNA reads TGTGCCAGTAGTGTCCAACAGTCCTACTATGGCTACACCTTC.

This chain links TRBV7-9 with TRBJ2-1; D possibly corresponds to TRBD1 (6 bases). Germline V lookup: CDR1 SEHNR, CDR2 FQNEAQ (reference sequence). The V end was cut by 2 bases, the J end by 3 bases, with 11 bases between. CDR3 length: 15 amino acids. The CDR3 loop is CASSLLGANYNEQFF. The CDR3 DNA reads as TGTGCCAGCAGCTTACTGGGGGCCAACTACAATGAGCAGTTCTTC.

The gene calls are TRBV5-1 and TRBJ2-5, with D possibly matching TRBD1 (5 bases). Germline V gene sequence: CDR1 SGHRS, CDR2 YFSETQ. The V and J ends lost 0 bases and 5 bases respectively, with 14 bases between them. The CDR3 runs 15 residues. The CDR3 reads CASSLVSPGMETQYF. Written as DNA, the CDR3 is TGCGCCAGCAGCTTGGTGTCTCCAGGGATGGAGACCCAGTACTTC.

This clone turned up a few times. The J gene is TRBJ2-1, the V gene TRBV5-1; TRBD1 matches 8 bases. The germline V gene encodes CDR1 SGHRS and CDR2 YFSETQ. J gave up 4 bases and V 4 bases, and 4 bases lay outside the gene matches. The CDR3 spans 14 residues. The CDR3 region is CASSRDRGYNEQFF. CDR3 sequence (DNA): TGCGCCAGCAGCCGAGACAGGGGTTACAATGAGCAGTTCTTC.

The table lists this clone with a count of one. The chain employs TRBV7-3 and TRBJ2-3; 9 bases are a match to TRBD2. The germline V gene encodes CDR1 SGHTA and CDR2 FQGTGA. The trim removed 2 bases at V and 6 bases at J, leaving 3 bases unmatched. This CDR3 has 14 amino acids. CDR3 DNA sequence: TGTGCCAGCAGCTTAGCGGGGGGGATGGATACGCAGTATTTT. As protein: CASSLAGGMDTQYF.

The chain employs TRBV5-1 and TRBJ2-1; 8 bases are a match to TRBD2. The V segment lost 0 bases and the J segment 4 bases; nucleotides outside the gene matches: 3. The CDR3 runs 15 residues. Germline CDR1 reads SGHRS; CDR2 reads YFSETQ. The CDR3 DNA sequence: TGCGCCAGCAGCTTGGCTGGCGGGGGGTACAATGAGCAGTTCTTC. It is translated as CASSLAGGGYNEQFF.

This clone was picked up one time. This chain connects TRBV7-9 to TRBJ1-4, with 7 bases aligning to TRBD1. Germline CDR1 is SEHNR and CDR2 is FQNEAQ (reference sequence). Trimming cost V 1 base and J 4 bases; bases outside gene matches: 0. CDR3 size: 14 residues. The CDR3 loop is CASSLDRGNEKLFF. The CDR3 DNA reads TGTGCCAGCAGCTTAGACAGGGGTAATGAAAAACTGTTTTTT.

The chain combines TRBV4-3 with TRBJ2-3; TRBD2 matches at 14 bases. The CDR3 has 18 residues. Trimming at V came to 1 base and at J to 2 bases, leaving 5 bases not matched to a gene. Germline-derived CDR1 and CDR2 are LGHNA and YSLEER. This CDR3 is CASSQVATSGGATDTQYF. The CDR3 DNA follows: TGCGCCAGCAGCCAAGTCGCGACTAGCGGGGGGGCCACAGATACGCAGTATTTT.

V gene TRBV21-1 combines with J gene TRBJ2-7; the table assigns TRBD2, which was not confirmed against the DNA. TRBV21-1 is a pseudogene locus. This CDR3 has 16 amino acids. The CDR3 spells CASSSRSGMRSDEQYF. In DNA form, the CDR3 reads TGTGCCAGCAGCTCCCGATCCGGGATGAGGTCCGACGAGCAGTACTTC.

The V call is TRBV29-1, the J call TRBJ2-3, with a tentative D call TRBD1 (6 bases). Trimming left V 4 bases short and J 3 bases short, with 11 bases between. The CDR3 sequence is 13 residues long. Per germline, CDR1 SQVTM and CDR2 ANQGSEA. The CDR3 region is CSVVTGRTDTQYF. The CDR3 region has the DNA TGCAGCGTTGTCACAGGGAGAACAGATACGCAGTATTTT.

The rearrangement uses TRBV11-3 and TRBJ2-5; D is possibly TRBD1 or TRBD2 (5 bases each). The CDR3 is 13 residues long. V dropped 3 bases and J dropped 5 bases, with 10 bases sitting between them. Germline loops: CDR1 SGHNT, CDR2 YENEEA. CDR3 amino acids: CASSFGGTETQYF. The CDR3 region has the DNA TGTGCCAGCAGCTTTGGGGGAACTGAGACCCAGTACTTC. The full variable domain, in which reference TRBV11-3 and TRBJ2-5 provide the parts outside the CDR3, is EAGVVQSPRYKIIEKKQPVAFWCNPISGHNTLYWYLQNLGQGPELLIRYENEEAVDDSQLPKDRFSAERLKGVDSTLKIQPAELGDSAVYLCASSFGGTETQYFGPGTRLLVL.

The rearrangement joins TRBV5-4 to TRBJ2-6; tentative D call: TRBD1 (5 bases). The V end was cut by 3 bases, the J end by 2 bases, with 15 bases between. The CDR3 covers 17 residues. In germline, CDR1 is SGHNT, CDR2 YYREEE (reference sequence). The CDR3 region has the DNA TGTGCCAGCAGCTCTACAATTACAGGAACTGGGGCCAACGTCCTGACTTTC. As protein: CASSSTITGTGANVLTF.

Only one count was recorded for this clone. V usage is TRBV6-5 and J usage is TRBJ2-7, with no clear D. Trimming took 2 bases from V and 3 from J, leaving 8 bases between them. CDR1 MNHEY and CDR2 SVGAGI come from the germline V gene. This CDR3 has 13 residues. CDR3 nucleotides: TGTGCCAGCAGTTACGGGGTCGGCTACGAGCAGTACTTC. It specifies CASSYGVGYEQYF.

The chain joins TRBV6-1 to TRBJ2-3; 9 bases are shared with TRBD2. The CDR3 has 15 residues. The V segment lost 6 bases and the J segment 8 bases; nucleotides outside the gene matches: 12. CDR1 is MNHNS and CDR2 is SASEGT in the germline V gene. The CDR3: CASRSSGGSDGTQYF. In nucleotides, the CDR3 is TGTGCCAGCAGAAGTAGCGGGGGAAGTGATGGTACGCAGTATTTT.

This rearrangement joins TRBV7-6 to TRBJ2-1; maybe TRBD2 (7 bases). Germline V gene lookup returns CDR1 SGHVS and CDR2 FNYEAQ. The CDR3 has 14 amino acids. V shed 1 base and J shed 5 bases, with 9 bases lying between them. CDR3 protein: CASSLEGGDNEQFF. The CDR3 nucleotides read TGTGCCAGCAGCTTAGAGGGGGGGGACAATGAGCAGTTCTTC.

The chain links TRBV9 to TRBJ1-2; 8 bases agree with TRBD1. J was trimmed by 4 bases and V by 1 base; bases with no gene match: 12. The CDR3 loop spans 17 amino acids. Germline V gives CDR1 SGDLS, CDR2 YYNGEE. CDR3 sequence reads: CASSVPEDRAGSYGYTF. The DNA of the CDR3 is TGTGCCAGCAGCGTACCGGAGGACAGGGCCGGGAGCTATGGCTACACCTTC.

The chain joins TRBV7-6 to TRBJ1-1; unclear D gene. From germline, CDR1 is SGHVS and CDR2 FNYEAQ. CDR3 length equals 14 residues. V was shortened by 2 bases and J by 4 bases, with 11 bases between the two germline ends. The CDR3 DNA reads as TGTGCCAGCAGCTTACCAGGCTTTGGCACTGAAGCTTTCTTT. The encoded protein is CASSLPGFGTEAFF.

The chain employs TRBV6-1 and TRBJ1-5, with D possibly matching TRBD1 (5 bases). CDR1 and CDR2 from the germline V gene are MNHNS and SASEGT. V was pared by 1 base and J by 2 bases, with 9 bases between. CDR3 length: 15 residues. DNA of the CDR3: TGTGCCAGCAGTGAAGGGCCGGGGGGCAATCAGCCCCAGCATTTT. Translating it yields CASSEGPGGNQPQHF.

The CDR3: CASSGRQSSSYEQYF. CDR3 nucleotides: TGTGCCAGCAGTGGAAGACAGTCTTCCTCCTACGAGCAGTACTTC. This chain joins TRBV2 and TRBJ2-7, with D possibly TRBD1 on 5 matching bases. Trimming removed 4 bases from V and 0 bases from J, with 13 bases in between. The germline CDR1 and CDR2 sequences are SNHLY and FYNNEI. The CDR3 runs to 15 residues.